Each of the 15 T cell receptor beta chains below was sequenced from the same sample in a study of T cell responses to AZD1222 COVID-19 vaccine. Here immunoSEQ multiplex PCR was the method, and the copy in TCRdb shows in-frame clones only, minus some. The sample carries around 270,000 clones, 90% to 95% recorded once. The sample was peripheral blood, taken 28 days after the second AZD1222 dose. The receptor source for this set is an adult who received the AZD1222 COVID-19 vaccine.

The chain has TRBV23-1 and TRBJ1-2; a possible D gene is TRBD1 (6 bases). TRBV23-1 is recorded as an ORF, its role being uncertain. The CDR3 extends over 14 amino acids. V lost 8 bases and J 8 bases, leaving 21 bases between the germline ends. The CDR3 nucleotides are TGCGCCAGCCCTCCGTCTCCAGGGGCGCGGGGCTACACCTTC. Residues: CASPPSPGARGYTF.

The rearrangement links TRBV2 to TRBJ2-1; TRBD2 aligns across 7 bases. With V trimmed by 2 bases and J by 6 bases, 1 base remained unmatched. CDR3 length: 13 amino acids. The V gene's germline CDR1 is SNHLY and CDR2 FYNNEI. The CDR3, as DNA: TGTGCCAGCAGTGAACAGCGGGGCAATGAGCAGTTCTTC. Encoded protein: CASSEQRGNEQFF.

This clone was seen more than once but under ten times. The V call is TRBV7-2, the J call TRBJ1-3, with D possibly matching TRBD1 (6 bases). Trimming stripped 5 bases from V and 7 bases from J, with 21 bases between. Germline-derived CDR1 and CDR2 are SGHTA and FQGNSA. This CDR3 region has 16 residues. In nucleotides, the CDR3 is TGTGCCAGCAGCCGGAGGGGCAGGGACATTTCGAACACCATATATTTT. Protein: CASSRRGRDISNTIYF.

The rearrangement uses TRBV7-2 and TRBJ2-7; D not resolved. The germline gives CDR1 SGHTA, CDR2 FQGNSA. Between the trimmed V and J ends, which lost 0 bases and 2 bases, there was a span of 11 bases. This CDR3 spans 15 amino acids. CDR3 protein: CASSLAQIPTYEQYF. The CDR3 DNA reads as TGTGCCAGCAGCTTAGCTCAAATACCTACCTACGAGCAGTACTTC.

The chain recombines TRBV4-2 with TRBJ2-1; D is possibly TRBD1 (6 bases). V was clipped by 1 base and J by 4 bases, with 17 bases between them. Germline V lookup: CDR1 LGHNA, CDR2 YNFKEQ. The CDR3 covers 17 residues. CDR3 residues: CASSQVSRTARYNEQFF. The CDR3 nucleotides read TGTGCCAGCAGCCAAGTGTCTCGGACAGCCCGATACAATGAGCAGTTCTTC.

J is TRBJ1-1 and V is TRBV7-9; no clear D gene. Looked up from germline, CDR1 is SEHNR and CDR2 is FQNEAQ (reference sequence). Trimming cost V 6 bases and J 0 bases, with 14 bases left between them. The CDR3 runs 15 residues. The CDR3 sequence is CASSPDIAMNTEAFF. The CDR3 DNA sequence: TGTGCCAGCAGTCCAGATATCGCTATGAACACTGAAGCTTTCTTT. The complete variable domain, with remaining parts taken from reference TRBV7-9 and TRBJ1-1, reads DTGVSQNPRHKITKRGQNVTFRCDPISEHNRLYWYRQTLGQGPEFLTYFQNEAQLEKSRLLSDRFSAERPKGSFSTLEIQRTEQGDSAMYLCASSPDIAMNTEAFFGQGTRLTVV.

The chain has TRBV15 and TRBJ1-5; D remains unclear. The germline gives CDR1 LNHNV, CDR2 YYDKDF (reference sequence). The CDR3 sequence is 15 residues long. V was cut by 2 bases and J by 0 bases, with 8 bases left in between. CDR3 sequence: CATSRQVYSNQPQHF. The CDR3 DNA reads as TGTGCCACCAGCAGACAGGTTTATAGCAATCAGCCCCAGCATTTT.

V gene TRBV4-1 combines with J gene TRBJ1-5; D gene uncertain. The germline gives CDR1 MGHRA, CDR2 YSYEKL. V lost 4 bases and J lost 5, with 15 bases in between. The CDR3 is made up of 15 amino acids. Here the CDR3 reads CASSPPGGRDQPQHF. CDR3 nucleotides: TGCGCCAGCAGCCCCCCGGGCGGGAGGGATCAGCCCCAGCATTTT.

The V call is TRBV28, the J call TRBJ1-2; D perhaps matches TRBD1 (5 bases). The CDR3 totals 15 residues. From germline, CDR1 is MDHEN and CDR2 SYDVKM. The V end lost 7 bases, the J end lost 8 bases, and 23 bases lay between the germline ends. This chain's CDR3 is CASTWRGGSIGGYTF. The CDR3, as DNA: TGTGCCAGCACTTGGAGGGGCGGCTCTATTGGAGGCTACACCTTC.

This chain links TRBV28 with TRBJ1-1, with 7 bases fitting TRBD1. The V gene end was trimmed by 1 base and the J gene end by 11 bases; junction bases not matched to a gene: 10. This CDR3 region has 14 residues. Germline CDR1 reads MDHEN; CDR2 reads SYDVKM. The CDR3 sequence: CASSLYGGQLVAFF. The CDR3 DNA reads as TGTGCCAGCAGTTTATATGGGGGACAGCTCGTGGCTTTCTTT.

The chain joins TRBV15 to TRBJ2-2, with TRBD2 identical over 11 bases. Germline CDR1 reads LNHNV; CDR2 reads YYDKDF (reference sequence). The CDR3 contains 17 residues. The junction had 5 bases not matched to a gene; V was cut back by 1 base and J by 4 bases. The CDR3 loop reads CATSRVAGGLSTGELFF. CDR3 nucleotide sequence: TGTGCCACCAGCAGAGTAGCGGGGGGGCTTAGCACCGGGGAGCTGTTTTTT. The variable domain in full, with the rest retrieved from reference TRBV15 and TRBJ2-2, is DAMVIQNPRYQVTQFGKPVTLSCSQTLNHNVMYWYQQKSSQAPKLLFHYYDKDFNNEADTPDNFQSRRPNTSFCFLDIRSPGLGDTAMYLCATSRVAGGLSTGELFFGEGSRLTVL.

Details on this clone: Other nucleotide sequences from this sample produce the same CDR3. The rearrangement joins TRBV20-1 to TRBJ2-3; a weak D match, TRBD2 (6 bases). The ends were cut back, 6 bases at V and 3 bases at J, with 7 bases in the middle. The V gene's germline CDR1 is DFQATT and CDR2 SNEGSKA (reference sequence). The CDR3 extends over 11 amino acids. CDR3 in amino acids: CSAGGTDTQYF. The CDR3 bases are TGCAGTGCCGGGGGAACAGATACGCAGTATTTT.

The J gene is TRBJ2-3, the V gene TRBV2; 15 bases are a match to TRBD2. The CDR3 is made up of 19 amino acids. Per the germline V gene, CDR1 is SNHLY and CDR2 is FYNNEI. V shed 3 bases and J 2 bases; nucleotides not matched to a gene: 9. The CDR3 DNA reads as TGTGCCAGCAGTGACCTAGGGACTAGCGGGGGGCGGTTCACAGATACGCAGTATTTT. Residues: CASSDLGTSGGRFTDTQYF.

V usage is TRBV7-3 and J usage is TRBJ2-1; 7 positions agree with TRBD2. With V trimmed by 5 bases and J by 5 bases, 6 bases remained unmatched. The CDR3 runs to 14 residues. Germline V lookup: CDR1 SGHTA, CDR2 FQGTGA. CDR3 nucleotides: TGTGCCAGCAGCCCCCCCGGGACTAACAATGAGCAGTTCTTC. Its translation: CASSPPGTNNEQFF.

CDR3 sequence reads: CASSHGGTDQTTPLHF. The CDR3 nucleotides are TGTGCCAGCAGCCACGGGGGGACAGACCAAACGACACCCCTCCACTTT. V is TRBV6-6 and J is TRBJ1-6; TRBD1 matches at 7 bases. Per the germline V gene, CDR1 is MNHNY and CDR2 is SVGAGI (reference sequence). CDR3 length: 16 amino acids. The V and J ends lost 6 bases and 11 bases, in that order; junction bases with no gene match: 16.